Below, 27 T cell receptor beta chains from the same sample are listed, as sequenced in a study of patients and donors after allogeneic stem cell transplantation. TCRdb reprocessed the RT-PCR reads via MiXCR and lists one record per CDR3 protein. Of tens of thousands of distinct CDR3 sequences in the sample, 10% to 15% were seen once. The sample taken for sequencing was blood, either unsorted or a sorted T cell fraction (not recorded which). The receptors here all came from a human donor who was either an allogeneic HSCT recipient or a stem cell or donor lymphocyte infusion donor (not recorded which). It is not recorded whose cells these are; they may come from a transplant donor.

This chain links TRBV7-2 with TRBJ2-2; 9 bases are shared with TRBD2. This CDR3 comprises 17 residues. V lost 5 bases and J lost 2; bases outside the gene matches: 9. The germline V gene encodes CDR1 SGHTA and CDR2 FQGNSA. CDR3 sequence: CASSPFLAGPNTGELFF. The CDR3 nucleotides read TGTGCCAGCAGCCCCTTCCTAGCGGGGCCCAACACCGGGGAGCTGTTTTTT.

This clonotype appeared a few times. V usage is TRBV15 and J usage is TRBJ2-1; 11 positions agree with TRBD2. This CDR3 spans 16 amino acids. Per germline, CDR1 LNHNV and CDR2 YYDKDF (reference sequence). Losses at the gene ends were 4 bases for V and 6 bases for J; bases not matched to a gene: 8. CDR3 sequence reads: CATSKLTSGSFNEQFF. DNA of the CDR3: TGTGCCACCAGCAAATTAACTAGCGGGAGTTTCAATGAGCAGTTCTTC.

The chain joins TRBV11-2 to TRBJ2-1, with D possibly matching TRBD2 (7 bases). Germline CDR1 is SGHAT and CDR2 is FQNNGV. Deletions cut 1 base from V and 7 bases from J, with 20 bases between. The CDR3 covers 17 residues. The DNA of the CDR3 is TGTGCCAGCAGCTTAGTTGGGGGGGCAACGGGTATAAATGAGCAGTTCTTC. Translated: CASSLVGGATGINEQFF.

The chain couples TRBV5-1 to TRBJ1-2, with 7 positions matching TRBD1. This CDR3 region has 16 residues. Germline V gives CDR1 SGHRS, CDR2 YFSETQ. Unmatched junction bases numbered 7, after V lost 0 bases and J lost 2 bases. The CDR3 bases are TGCGCCAGCAGCTTGGAACAGACAGGGAGGAACTATGGCTACACCTTC. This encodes CASSLEQTGRNYGYTF. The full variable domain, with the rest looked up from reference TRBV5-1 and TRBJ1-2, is KAGVTQTPRYLIKTRGQQVTLSCSPISGHRSVSWYQQTPGQGLQFLFEYFSETQRNKGNFPGRFSGRQFSNSRSEMNVSTLELGDSALYLCASSLEQTGRNYGYTFGSGTRLTVV.

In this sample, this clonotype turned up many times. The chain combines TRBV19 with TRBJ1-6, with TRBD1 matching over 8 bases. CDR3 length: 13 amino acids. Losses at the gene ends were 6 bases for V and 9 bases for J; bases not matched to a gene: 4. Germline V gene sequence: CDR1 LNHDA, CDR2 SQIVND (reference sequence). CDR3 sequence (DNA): TGTGCCAGTAGCGGACAGGGAGGTTCACCCCTCCACTTT. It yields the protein CASSGQGGSPLHF. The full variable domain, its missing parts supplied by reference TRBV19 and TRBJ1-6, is DGGITQSPKYLFRKEGQNVTLSCEQNLNHDAMYWYRQDPGQGLRLIYYSQIVNDFQKGDIAEGYSVSREKKESFPLTVTSAQKNPTAFYLCASSGQGGSPLHFGNGTRLTVT.

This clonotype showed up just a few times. This CDR3 is CASSVSGSYEQYF. As DNA, the CDR3 is TGTGCCAGTAGTGTGTCTGGCAGCTACGAGCAGTACTTC. The chain employs TRBV19 and TRBJ2-7, with no clear D. The CDR3 contains 13 residues. Deletions cut 5 bases from V and 3 bases from J, with 11 bases between. Germline CDR1 and CDR2: LNHDA and SQIVND (reference sequence). The entire variable domain, with the rest obtained from reference TRBV19 and TRBJ2-7, is as follows: DGGITQSPKYLFRKEGQNVTLSCEQNLNHDAMYWYRQDPGQGLRLIYYSQIVNDFQKGDIAEGYSVSREKKESFPLTVTSAQKNPTAFYLCASSVSGSYEQYFGPGTRLTVT.

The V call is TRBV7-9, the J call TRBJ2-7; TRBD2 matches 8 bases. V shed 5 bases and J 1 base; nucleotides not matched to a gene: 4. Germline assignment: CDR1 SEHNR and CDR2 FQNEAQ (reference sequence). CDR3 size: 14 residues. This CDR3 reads CASSPSGLSYEQYF. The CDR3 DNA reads TGTGCCAGCAGCCCTAGCGGGTTGTCCTACGAGCAGTACTTC.

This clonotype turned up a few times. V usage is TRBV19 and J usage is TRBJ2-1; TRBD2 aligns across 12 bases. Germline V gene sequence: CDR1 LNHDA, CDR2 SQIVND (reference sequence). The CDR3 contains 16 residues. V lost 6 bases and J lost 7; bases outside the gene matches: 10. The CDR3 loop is CASSYTTSGRKNEQFF. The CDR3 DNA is TGTGCCAGTAGCTATACTACTAGCGGGAGGAAGAATGAGCAGTTCTTC.

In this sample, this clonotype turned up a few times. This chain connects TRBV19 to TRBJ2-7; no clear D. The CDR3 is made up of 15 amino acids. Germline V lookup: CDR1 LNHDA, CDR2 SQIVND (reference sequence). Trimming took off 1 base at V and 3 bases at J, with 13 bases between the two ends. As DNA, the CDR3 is TGTGCCAGTAGTATAGCCCGGACCCTCAGCTACGAGCAGTACTTC. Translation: CASSIARTLSYEQYF.

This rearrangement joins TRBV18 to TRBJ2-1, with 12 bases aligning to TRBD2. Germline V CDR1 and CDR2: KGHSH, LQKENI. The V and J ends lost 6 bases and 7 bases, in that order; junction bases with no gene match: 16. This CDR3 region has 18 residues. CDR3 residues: CASSPTSGSIFSENEQFF. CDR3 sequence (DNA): TGTGCCAGCTCGCCGACTAGCGGGAGCATCTTTAGTGAAAATGAGCAGTTCTTC.

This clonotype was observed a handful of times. CDR3: CASSPAYEQYF. The CDR3, as DNA: TGTGCCAGCTCACCCGCCTACGAGCAGTACTTC. V is TRBV18 and J is TRBJ2-7; no definite D call. Germline assignment: CDR1 KGHSH and CDR2 LQKENI. The V end was cut by 3 bases, the J end by 2 bases, with 2 bases between. The CDR3 length is 11 residues.

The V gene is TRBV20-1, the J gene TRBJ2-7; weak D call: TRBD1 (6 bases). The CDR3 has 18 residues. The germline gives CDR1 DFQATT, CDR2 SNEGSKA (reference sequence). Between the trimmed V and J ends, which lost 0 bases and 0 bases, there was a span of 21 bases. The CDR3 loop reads CSARDTLNLDRTSYEQYF. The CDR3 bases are TGCAGTGCTAGAGATACCCTTAACCTTGACAGGACCTCCTACGAGCAGTACTTC.

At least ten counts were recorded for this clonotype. CDR3 residues: CASSLVPRSRANTEAFF. The CDR3 region has the DNA TGTGCCAGCAGCTTAGTTCCACGTAGCAGGGCGAACACTGAAGCTTTCTTT. This chain joins TRBV7-9 and TRBJ1-1; tentative D call: TRBD1 (5 bases). Germline assignment: CDR1 SEHNR and CDR2 FQNEAQ (reference sequence). The CDR3 extends over 17 amino acids. V lost 1 base to trimming and J lost 1 base, with 16 bases between them.

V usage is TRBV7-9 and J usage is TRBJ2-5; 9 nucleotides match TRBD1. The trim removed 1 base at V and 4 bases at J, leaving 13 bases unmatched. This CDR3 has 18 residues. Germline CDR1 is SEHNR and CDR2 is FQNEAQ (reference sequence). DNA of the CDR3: TGTGCCAGCAGCTTAGTTCGCGGCGGGACAGGGTTCGCAGAGACCCAGTACTTC. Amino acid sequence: CASSLVRGGTGFAETQYF.

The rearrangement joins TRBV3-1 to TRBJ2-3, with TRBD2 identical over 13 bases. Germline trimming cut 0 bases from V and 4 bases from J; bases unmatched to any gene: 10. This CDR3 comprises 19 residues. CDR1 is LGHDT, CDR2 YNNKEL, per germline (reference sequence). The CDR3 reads CASSQDISRTSGSPDTQYF. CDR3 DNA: TGTGCCAGCAGCCAAGATATTTCCCGGACTAGCGGGAGCCCAGATACGCAGTATTTT.

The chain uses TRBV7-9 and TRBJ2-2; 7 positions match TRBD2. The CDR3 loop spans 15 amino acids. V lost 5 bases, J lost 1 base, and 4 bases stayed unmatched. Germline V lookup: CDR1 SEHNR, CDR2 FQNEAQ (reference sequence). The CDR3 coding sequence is TGTGCCAGCAGCAACGGACTAGGGAACACCGGGGAGCTGTTTTTT. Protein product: CASSNGLGNTGELFF. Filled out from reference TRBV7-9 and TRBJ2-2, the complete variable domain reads DTGVSQNPRHKITKRGQNVTFRCDPISEHNRLYWYRQTLGQGPEFLTYFQNEAQLEKSRLLSDRFSAERPKGSFSTLEIQRTEQGDSAMYLCASSNGLGNTGELFFGEGSRLTVL.

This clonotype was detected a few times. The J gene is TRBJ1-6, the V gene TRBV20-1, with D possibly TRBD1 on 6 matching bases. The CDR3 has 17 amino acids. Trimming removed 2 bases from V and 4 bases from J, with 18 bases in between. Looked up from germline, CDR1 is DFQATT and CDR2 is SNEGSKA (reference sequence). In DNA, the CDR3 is TGCAGTGCTAGAAACCCCCCAGGGGCGGAATATAATTCACCCCTCCACTTT. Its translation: CSARNPPGAEYNSPLHF.

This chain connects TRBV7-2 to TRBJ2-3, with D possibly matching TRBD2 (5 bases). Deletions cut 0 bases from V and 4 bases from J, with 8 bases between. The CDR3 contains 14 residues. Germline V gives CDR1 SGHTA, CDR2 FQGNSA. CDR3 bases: TGTGCCAGCAGCTTAGCCTCGCGGGCAGATACGCAGTATTTT. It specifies CASSLASRADTQYF.

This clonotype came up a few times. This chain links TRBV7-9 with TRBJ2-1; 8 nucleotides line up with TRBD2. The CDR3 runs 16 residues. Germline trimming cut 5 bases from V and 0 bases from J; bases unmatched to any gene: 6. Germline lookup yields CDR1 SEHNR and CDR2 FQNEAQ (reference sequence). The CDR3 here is CASSSTLAASYNEQFF. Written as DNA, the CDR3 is TGTGCCAGCAGCAGTACACTAGCGGCCTCCTACAATGAGCAGTTCTTC.

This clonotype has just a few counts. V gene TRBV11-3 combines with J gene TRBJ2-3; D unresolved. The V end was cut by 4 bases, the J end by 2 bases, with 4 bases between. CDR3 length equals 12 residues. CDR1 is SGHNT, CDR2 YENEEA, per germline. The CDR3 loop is CASSSSTDTQYF. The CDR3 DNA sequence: TGTGCCAGCAGCTCCTCCACAGATACGCAGTATTTT. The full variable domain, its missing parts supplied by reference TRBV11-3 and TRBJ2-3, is EAGVVQSPRYKIIEKKQPVAFWCNPISGHNTLYWYLQNLGQGPELLIRYENEEAVDDSQLPKDRFSAERLKGVDSTLKIQPAELGDSAVYLCASSSSTDTQYFGPGTRLTVL.

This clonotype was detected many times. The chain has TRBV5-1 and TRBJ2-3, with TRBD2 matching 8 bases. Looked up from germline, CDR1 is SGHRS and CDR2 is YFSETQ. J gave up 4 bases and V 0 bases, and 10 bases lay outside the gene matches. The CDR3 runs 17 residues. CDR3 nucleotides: TGCGCCAGCAGCTTGGCTATAGCGGGAAAGAGAGCAGATACGCAGTATTTT. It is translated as CASSLAIAGKRADTQYF.

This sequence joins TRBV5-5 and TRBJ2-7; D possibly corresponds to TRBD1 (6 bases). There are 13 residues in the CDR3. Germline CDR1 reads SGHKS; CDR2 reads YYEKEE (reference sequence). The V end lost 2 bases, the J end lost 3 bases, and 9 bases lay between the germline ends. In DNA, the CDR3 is TGTGCCAGCAGCTTCACCAGGGGCTACGAGCAGTACTTC. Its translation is CASSFTRGYEQYF.

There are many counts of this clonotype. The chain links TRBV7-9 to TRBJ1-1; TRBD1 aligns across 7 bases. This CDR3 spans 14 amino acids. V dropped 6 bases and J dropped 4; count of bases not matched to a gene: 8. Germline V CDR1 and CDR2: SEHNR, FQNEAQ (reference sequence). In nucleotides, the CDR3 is TGTGCCAGCAGTAACAGGGGTGGGAGCACTGAAGCTTTCTTT. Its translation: CASSNRGGSTEAFF.

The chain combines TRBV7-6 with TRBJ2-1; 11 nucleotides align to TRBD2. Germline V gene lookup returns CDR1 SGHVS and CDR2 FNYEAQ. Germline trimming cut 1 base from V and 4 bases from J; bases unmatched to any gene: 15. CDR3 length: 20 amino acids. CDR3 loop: CASSLGRLAGILGEYNEQFF. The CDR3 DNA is TGTGCCAGCAGCTTAGGGAGACTAGCGGGAATATTGGGGGAGTACAATGAGCAGTTCTTC.

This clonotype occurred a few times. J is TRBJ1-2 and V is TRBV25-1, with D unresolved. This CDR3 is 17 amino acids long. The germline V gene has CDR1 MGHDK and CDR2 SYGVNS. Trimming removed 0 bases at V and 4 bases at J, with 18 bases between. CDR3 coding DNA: TGTGCCAGCAGTGAATATTTTGCGTTGGCAGGCCCCTATGGCTACACCTTC. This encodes CASSEYFALAGPYGYTF.

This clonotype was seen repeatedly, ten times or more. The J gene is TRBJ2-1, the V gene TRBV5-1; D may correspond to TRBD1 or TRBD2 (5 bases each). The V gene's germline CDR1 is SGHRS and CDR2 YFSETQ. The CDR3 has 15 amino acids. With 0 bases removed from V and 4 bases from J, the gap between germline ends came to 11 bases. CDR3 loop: CASSLGGAAYNEQFF. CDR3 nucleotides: TGCGCCAGCAGCTTGGGAGGGGCGGCATACAATGAGCAGTTCTTC.

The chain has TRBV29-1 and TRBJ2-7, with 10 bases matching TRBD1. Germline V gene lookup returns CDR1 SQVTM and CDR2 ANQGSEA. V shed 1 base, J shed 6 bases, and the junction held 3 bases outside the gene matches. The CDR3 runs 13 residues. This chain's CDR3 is CSVEGDRGREQYF. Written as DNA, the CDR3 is TGCAGCGTTGAAGGGGACAGGGGTCGCGAGCAGTACTTC.